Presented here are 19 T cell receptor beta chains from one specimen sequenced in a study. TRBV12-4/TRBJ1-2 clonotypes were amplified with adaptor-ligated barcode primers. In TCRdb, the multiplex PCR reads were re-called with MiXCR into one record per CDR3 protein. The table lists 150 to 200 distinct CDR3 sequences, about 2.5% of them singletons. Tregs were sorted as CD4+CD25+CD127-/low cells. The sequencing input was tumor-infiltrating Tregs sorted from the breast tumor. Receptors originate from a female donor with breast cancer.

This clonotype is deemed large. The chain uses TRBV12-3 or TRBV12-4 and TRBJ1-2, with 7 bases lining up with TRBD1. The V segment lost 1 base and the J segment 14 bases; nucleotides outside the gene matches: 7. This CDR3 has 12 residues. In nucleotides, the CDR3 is TGTGCCAGCAGTTTAGACAGACAGGGAGAAACCTTC. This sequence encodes CASSLDRQGETF.

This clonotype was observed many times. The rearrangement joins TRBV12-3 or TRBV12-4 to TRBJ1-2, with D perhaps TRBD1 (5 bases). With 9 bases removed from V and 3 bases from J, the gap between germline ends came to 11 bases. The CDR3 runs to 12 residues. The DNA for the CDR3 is TGTGCCAGTAGACAGAGGGACTATGGCTACACCTTC. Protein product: CASRQRDYGYTF.

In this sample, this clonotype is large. The CDR3 DNA is TGTGCCAGCAGGTCGCGGAGGCCCAACTGGTATGGCTACACCTTC. Encoded protein: CASRSRRPNWYGYTF. V and J are TRBV12-3 or TRBV12-4 and TRBJ1-2; D is undetermined. The CDR3 extends over 15 amino acids. V lost 6 bases and J 5 bases, leaving 19 bases between the germline ends.

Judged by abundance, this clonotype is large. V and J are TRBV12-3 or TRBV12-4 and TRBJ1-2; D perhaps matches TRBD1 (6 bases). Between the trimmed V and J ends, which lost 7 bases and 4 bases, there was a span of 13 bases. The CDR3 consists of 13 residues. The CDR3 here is CASTQGTPYGYTF. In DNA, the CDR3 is TGTGCCAGCACCCAGGGGACACCCTATGGCTACACCTTC.

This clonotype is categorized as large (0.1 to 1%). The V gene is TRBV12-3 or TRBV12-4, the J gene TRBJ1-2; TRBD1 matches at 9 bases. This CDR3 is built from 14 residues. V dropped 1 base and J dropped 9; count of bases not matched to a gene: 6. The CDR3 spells CASSLDGTGYRYTF. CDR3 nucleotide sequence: TGTGCCAGCAGTTTAGACGGGACAGGGTATCGCTACACCTTC.

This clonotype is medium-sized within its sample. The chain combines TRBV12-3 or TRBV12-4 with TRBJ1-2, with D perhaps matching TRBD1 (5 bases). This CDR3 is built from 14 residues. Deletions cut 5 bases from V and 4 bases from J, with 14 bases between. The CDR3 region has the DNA TGTGCCAGCAGTCCTAGACAGAGATTCTATGGCTACACCTTC. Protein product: CASSPRQRFYGYTF.

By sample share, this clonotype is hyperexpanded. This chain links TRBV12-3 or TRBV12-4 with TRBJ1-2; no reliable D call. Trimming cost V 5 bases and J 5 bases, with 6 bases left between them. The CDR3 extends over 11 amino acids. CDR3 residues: CASSRGYGYTF. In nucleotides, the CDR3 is TGTGCCAGCAGTCGGGGATATGGCTACACCTTC.

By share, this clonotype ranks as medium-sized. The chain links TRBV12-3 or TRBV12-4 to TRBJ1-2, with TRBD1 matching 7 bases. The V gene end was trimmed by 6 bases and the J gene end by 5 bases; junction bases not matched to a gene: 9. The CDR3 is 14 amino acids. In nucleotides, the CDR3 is TGTGCCAGCAGCCGAAGGGACAGTTTATATGGCTACACCTTC. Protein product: CASSRRDSLYGYTF.

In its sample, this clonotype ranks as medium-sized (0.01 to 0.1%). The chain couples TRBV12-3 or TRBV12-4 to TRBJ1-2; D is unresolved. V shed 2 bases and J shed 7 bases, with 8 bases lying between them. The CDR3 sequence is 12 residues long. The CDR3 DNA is TGTGCCAGCAGTTTAAATACCTTTGGCTACACCTTC. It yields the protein CASSLNTFGYTF.

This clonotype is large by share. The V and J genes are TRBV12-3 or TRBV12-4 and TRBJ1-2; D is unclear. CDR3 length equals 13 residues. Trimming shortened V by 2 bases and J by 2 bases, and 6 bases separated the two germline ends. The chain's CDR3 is CASSLFQNYGYTF. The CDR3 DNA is TGTGCCAGCAGTTTATTTCAAAACTATGGCTACACCTTC.

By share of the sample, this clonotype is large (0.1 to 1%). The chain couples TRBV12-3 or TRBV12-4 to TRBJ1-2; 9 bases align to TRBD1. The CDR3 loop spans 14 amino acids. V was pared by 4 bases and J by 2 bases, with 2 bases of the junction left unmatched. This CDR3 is CASSWDRENYGYTF. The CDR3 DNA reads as TGTGCCAGCAGTTGGGACAGGGAGAACTATGGCTACACCTTC.

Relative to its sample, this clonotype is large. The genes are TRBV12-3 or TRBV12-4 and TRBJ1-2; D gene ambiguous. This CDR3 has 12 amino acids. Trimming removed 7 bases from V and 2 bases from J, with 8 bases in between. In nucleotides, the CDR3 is TGTGCCAGCAAAGGCAGAAACTATGGCTACACCTTC. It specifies CASKGRNYGYTF.

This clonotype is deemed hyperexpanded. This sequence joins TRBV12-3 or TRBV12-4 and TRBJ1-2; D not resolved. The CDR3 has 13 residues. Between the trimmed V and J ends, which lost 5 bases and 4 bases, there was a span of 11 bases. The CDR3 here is CASSPVNSYGYTF. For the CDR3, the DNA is TGTGCCAGCAGTCCCGTTAACAGCTATGGCTACACCTTC.

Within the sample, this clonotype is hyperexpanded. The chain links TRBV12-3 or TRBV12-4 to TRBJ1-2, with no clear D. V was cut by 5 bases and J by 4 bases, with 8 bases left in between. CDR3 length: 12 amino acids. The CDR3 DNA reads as TGTGCCAGCAGTCCGGACGGCTATGGCTACACCTTC. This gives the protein CASSPDGYGYTF.

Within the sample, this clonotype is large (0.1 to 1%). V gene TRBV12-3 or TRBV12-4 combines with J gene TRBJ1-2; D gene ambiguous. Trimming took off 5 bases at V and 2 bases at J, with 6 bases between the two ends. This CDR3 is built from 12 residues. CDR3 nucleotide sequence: TGTGCCAGCAGTCCTACGAACTATGGCTACACCTTC. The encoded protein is CASSPTNYGYTF.

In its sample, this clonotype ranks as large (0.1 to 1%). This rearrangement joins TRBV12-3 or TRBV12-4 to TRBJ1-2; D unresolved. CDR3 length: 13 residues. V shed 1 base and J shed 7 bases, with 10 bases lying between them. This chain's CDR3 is CASSLVGKLGYTF. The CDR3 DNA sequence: TGTGCCAGCAGTTTAGTCGGGAAACTTGGCTACACCTTC.

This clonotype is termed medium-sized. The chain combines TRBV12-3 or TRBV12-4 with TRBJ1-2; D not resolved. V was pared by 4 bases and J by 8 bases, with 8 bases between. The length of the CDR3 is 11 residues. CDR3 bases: TGTGCCAGCAGTTCGCAGATGGGCTACACCTTC. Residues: CASSSQMGYTF.

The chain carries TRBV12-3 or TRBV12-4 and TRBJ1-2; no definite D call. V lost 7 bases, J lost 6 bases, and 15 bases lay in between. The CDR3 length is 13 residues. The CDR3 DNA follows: TGTGCCAGCACCCCGACCGAGGCTAATGGCTACACCTTC. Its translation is CASTPTEANGYTF.

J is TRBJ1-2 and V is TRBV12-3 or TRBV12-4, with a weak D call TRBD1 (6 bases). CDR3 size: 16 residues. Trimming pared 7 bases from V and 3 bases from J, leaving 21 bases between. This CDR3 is CASNSEARDKYYGYTF. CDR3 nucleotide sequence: TGTGCCAGCAACAGTGAAGCAAGGGACAAATACTATGGCTACACCTTC.